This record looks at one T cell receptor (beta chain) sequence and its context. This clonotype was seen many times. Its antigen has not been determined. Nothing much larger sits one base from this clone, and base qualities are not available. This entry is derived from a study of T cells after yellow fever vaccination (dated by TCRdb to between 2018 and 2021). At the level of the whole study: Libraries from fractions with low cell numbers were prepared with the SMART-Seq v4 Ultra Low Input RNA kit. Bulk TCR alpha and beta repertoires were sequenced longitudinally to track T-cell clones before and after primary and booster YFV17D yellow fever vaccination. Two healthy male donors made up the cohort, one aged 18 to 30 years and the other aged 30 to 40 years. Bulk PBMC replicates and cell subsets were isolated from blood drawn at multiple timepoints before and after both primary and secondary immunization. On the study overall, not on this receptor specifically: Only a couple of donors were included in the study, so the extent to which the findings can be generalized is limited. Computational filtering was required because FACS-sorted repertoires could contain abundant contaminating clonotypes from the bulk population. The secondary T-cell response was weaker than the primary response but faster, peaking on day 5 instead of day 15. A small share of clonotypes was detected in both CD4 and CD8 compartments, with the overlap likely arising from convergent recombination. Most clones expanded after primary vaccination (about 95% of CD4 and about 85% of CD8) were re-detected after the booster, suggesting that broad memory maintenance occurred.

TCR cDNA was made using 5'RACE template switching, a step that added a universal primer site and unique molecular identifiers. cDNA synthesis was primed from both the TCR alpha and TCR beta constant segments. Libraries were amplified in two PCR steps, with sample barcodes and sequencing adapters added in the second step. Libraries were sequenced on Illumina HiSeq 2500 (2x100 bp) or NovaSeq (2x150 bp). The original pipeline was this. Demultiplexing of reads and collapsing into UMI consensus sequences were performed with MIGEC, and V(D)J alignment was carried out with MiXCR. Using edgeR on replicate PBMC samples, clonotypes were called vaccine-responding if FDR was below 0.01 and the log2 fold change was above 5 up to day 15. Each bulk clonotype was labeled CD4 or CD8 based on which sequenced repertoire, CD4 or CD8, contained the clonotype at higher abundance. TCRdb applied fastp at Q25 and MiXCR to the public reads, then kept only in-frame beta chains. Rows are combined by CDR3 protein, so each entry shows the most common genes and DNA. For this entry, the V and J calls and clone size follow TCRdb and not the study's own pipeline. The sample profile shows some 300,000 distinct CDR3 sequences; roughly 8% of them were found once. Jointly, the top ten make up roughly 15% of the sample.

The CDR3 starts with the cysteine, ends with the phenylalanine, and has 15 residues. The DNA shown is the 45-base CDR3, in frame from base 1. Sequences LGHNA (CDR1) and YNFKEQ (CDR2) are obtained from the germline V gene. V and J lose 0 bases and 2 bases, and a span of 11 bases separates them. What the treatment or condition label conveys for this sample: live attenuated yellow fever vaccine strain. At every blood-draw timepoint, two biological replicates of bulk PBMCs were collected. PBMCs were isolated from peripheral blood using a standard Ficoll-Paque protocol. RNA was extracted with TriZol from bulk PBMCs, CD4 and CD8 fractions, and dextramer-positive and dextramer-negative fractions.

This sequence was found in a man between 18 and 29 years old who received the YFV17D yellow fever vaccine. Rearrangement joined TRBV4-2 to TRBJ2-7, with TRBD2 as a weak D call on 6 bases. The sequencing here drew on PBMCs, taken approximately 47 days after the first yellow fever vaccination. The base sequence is TGTGCCAGCAGCCAAGATCTAGCGCCTGCCTACGAGCAGTACTTC. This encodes CASSQDLAPAYEQYF.